A selection of T cell receptor beta chains follows, all from one sample in a study of human T cells and chemical hapten exposure. In TCRdb, the RACE reads were re-called with MiXCR into one record per CDR3 protein. The sample carries fewer than 140,000 distinct CDR3 sequences, around 12% recorded once. The sample consisted of whole blood, taken in connection with sensitization to the hapten diphenylcyclopropenone (DPC). The receptor set was obtained from a woman aged 45-60 years with alopecia areata. Some clones in this sample may be carry-over from other donors' samples. Both conserved end residues are part of each CDR3. D genes are given only for firm matches. Size values are once, few and many counts, or a class for expanded clones, and some rows have none.

TRBJ2-2 TRBV29-1 13 NA TRBD1 CSGGQGAAGELFF TGCAGCGGCGGACAGGGGGCGGCCGGGGAGCTGTTTTTT
TRBJ2-1 TRBV6-4 15 NA NA CASSPTLPPYNEQFF TGTGCCAGCAGCCCGACTCTGCCCCCCTACAATGAGCAGTTCTTC
TRBJ1-6 TRBV20-1 16 many TRBD1 CSATDRTSSYNSPLHF TGCAGTGCAACGGACAGGACTAGCTCCTATAATTCACCCCTCCACTTT
TRBJ1-1 TRBV29-1 13 NA NA CSSSRAMNTEAFF TGCAGCAGCAGCAGGGCCATGAACACTGAAGCTTTCTTT
TRBJ1-2 TRBV7-9 15 few NA CASSFAGGNPYGYTF TGTGCCAGCAGCTTTGCGGGGGGCAACCCTTATGGCTACACCTTC
TRBJ1-1 TRBV14 15 NA NA CASSQVLYMNTEAFF TGTGCCAGCAGCCAAGTTCTGTACATGAACACTGAAGCTTTCTTT
TRBJ2-3 TRBV7-2 14 few NA CASSPSAHTNTQYF TGTGCCAGCAGCCCTTCAGCTCATACAAATACGCAGTATTTT
TRBJ2-1 TRBV14 16 NA TRBD2 CASSQERAGGYNEQFF TGTGCCAGCAGCCAAGAGCGAGCGGGGGGTTACAATGAGCAGTTCTTC
TRBJ1-6 TRBV28 14 NA TRBD1 CASRGTANNSPLHF TGTGCCAGCAGGGGGACAGCCAATAATTCACCCCTCCACTTT
TRBJ1-4 TRBV5-1 15 NA NA CASSLGGTTNEKLFF TGCGCCAGCAGCTTGGGGGGCACAACTAATGAAAAACTGTTTTTT
TRBJ1-6 TRBV28 15 few NA CASSLTQGSYSPLHF TGTGCCAGCAGTTTGACCCAGGGTAGTTATTCACCCCTCCACTTT
TRBJ1-2 TRBV3-1 13 many NA CASSQVPGNGYTF TGTGCCAGCAGCCAAGTCCCAGGGAATGGCTACACCTTC
TRBJ2-5 TRBV7-2 14 few TRBD2 CASSLASGAETQYF TGTGCCAGCAGCTTAGCTAGCGGGGCGGAGACCCAGTACTTC
TRBJ2-7 TRBV6-1 13 NA NA CAASRTPPYEQYF TGTGCCGCATCCCGGACACCGCCCTACGAGCAGTACTTC
TRBJ1-5 TRBV6-2/TRBV6-3 15 many TRBD1 CASRFDRAPNQPQHF TGTGCCAGCAGATTTGACAGGGCTCCTAATCAGCCCCAGCATTTT
TRBJ2-1 TRBV11-3 14 many NA CASSLDGARGEQFF TGTGCCAGCAGCTTAGATGGTGCACGGGGTGAGCAGTTCTTC
TRBJ2-7 TRBV7-2 14 NA NA CASSSNVGSYEQYF TGTGCCAGCAGCTCTAATGTCGGCTCCTACGAGCAGTACTTC
TRBJ1-2 TRBV28 14 NA NA CASGATAKLYRYTF TGTGCCAGCGGGGCGACAGCGAAGCTTTATCGCTACACCTTC
TRBJ2-7 TRBV7-9 12 many NA CASSRDDYEQYF TGTGCCAGCAGCAGGGACGACTACGAGCAGTACTTC
TRBJ1-1 TRBV29-1 13 NA NA CSPCRVLNTEAFF TGCAGCCCCTGCCGGGTTTTGAACACTGAAGCTTTCTTT
TRBJ1-1 TRBV12-3/TRBV12-4 17 many TRBD1 CASRYGQGDFGYTEAFF TGTGCCAGCAGATACGGACAGGGGGATTTCGGTTACACTGAAGCTTTCTTT
TRBJ2-3 TRBV6-9 14 many TRBD1 CAISNRGSSDTQYF TGTGCCATCAGCAACAGGGGGTCATCAGATACGCAGTATTTT
TRBJ1-1 TRBV12-3/TRBV12-4 14 NA NA CASIPGTANTEAFF TGTGCCAGCATCCCCGGGACGGCGAACACTGAAGCTTTCTTT
TRBJ2-3 TRBV10-1 14 NA NA CASSAFVGTDTQYF TGCGCCAGCAGTGCGTTCGTGGGCACAGATACGCAGTATTTT
TRBJ2-5 TRBV3-1 15 few NA CASSQETGTRETQYF TGTGCCAGCAGCCAAGAAACAGGGACCCGAGAGACCCAGTACTTC
TRBJ2-1 TRBV18 15 NA TRBD2 CASSPSLAEVGEQFF TGTGCCAGCTCACCATCCCTAGCGGAGGTGGGTGAGCAGTTCTTC
TRBJ1-5 TRBV19 12 few TRBD1 CASQTGHQPQHF TGTGCCAGTCAGACAGGGCATCAGCCCCAGCATTTT
TRBJ1-2 TRBV6-5 16 NA NA CASSYASDLSRYGYTF TGTGCCAGCAGTTACGCGTCAGACCTATCCCGATATGGCTACACCTTC
TRBJ1-1 TRBV5-4 12 many NA CASSWGLGEAFF TGTGCCAGCAGCTGGGGACTGGGAGAAGCTTTCTTT
TRBJ1-1 TRBV4-3 15 few NA CASSQDRALNTEAFF TGCGCCAGCAGCCAAGATCGGGCCTTGAACACTGAAGCTTTCTTT
TRBJ2-6 TRBV11-2 15 NA NA CASSPTVSGANVLTF TGTGCCAGCAGCCCTACAGTTTCTGGGGCCAACGTCCTGACTTTC
TRBJ2-3 TRBV4-1 12 NA NA CASSQEGIWAFF TGCGCCAGCAGCCAAGAGGGGATTTGGGCCTTTTTT
TRBJ2-5 TRBV5-1 14 NA NA CASRALGTQETQYF TGCGCCAGCAGGGCCCTCGGCACCCAAGAGACCCAGTACTTC
TRBJ2-3 TRBV6-5 15 few NA CASSYHISFTDTQYF TGTGCCAGCAGTTACCACATAAGCTTCACAGATACGCAGTATTTT
TRBJ1-5 TRBV28 15 NA NA CASSFPVPINQPQHF TGTGCCAGCAGTTTCCCCGTACCGATCAATCAGCCCCAGCATTTT
TRBJ1-3 TRBV7-6 15 NA NA CASSLDAVQRNTIYF TGTGCCAGCAGCTTAGACGCAGTCCAAAGAAACACCATATATTTT
TRBJ2-1 TRBV7-8 17 NA NA CASSSDLASLSYNEQFF TGTGCCAGCAGCTCGGATCTAGCGAGCTTATCCTACAATGAGCAGTTCTTC
TRBJ1-2 TRBV27 11 NA NA CASTTRDGYTF TGTGCCAGCACCACCCGCGATGGCTACACCTTC
TRBJ2-7 TRBV27 14 few TRBD1 CASSRRGRPYEQYF TGTGCCAGCAGCCGCAGGGGGCGCCCCTACGAGCAGTACTTC
TRBJ2-2 TRBV6-2/TRBV6-3 14 NA TRBD2 CASRISGRAGELFF TGTGCCAGCAGGATTAGCGGGAGGGCCGGGGAGCTGTTTTTT
TRBJ2-1 TRBV20-1 14 few NA CSARDYLEHNEQFF TGCAGTGCTAGAGATTATCTAGAGCACAATGAGCAGTTCTTC
TRBJ2-1 TRBV2 15 few TRBD2 CASSEESGGYNEQFF TGTGCCAGCAGTGAAGAAAGCGGGGGTTACAATGAGCAGTTCTTC
TRBJ1-2 TRBV3-1 15 many TRBD1 CASSRGTAPSYGYTF TGTGCCAGCAGCCGGGGGACAGCCCCTTCCTATGGCTACACCTTC
TRBJ2-7 TRBV25-1 15 few NA CASSLSGSRSYEQYF TGTGCCAGCAGTCTCTCGGGCAGTCGCTCCTACGAGCAGTACTTC
TRBJ1-2 TRBV7-9 14 NA NA CASSDRNSNYGYTF TGTGCCAGCAGCGACCGGAACTCTAACTATGGCTACACCTTC
TRBJ2-7 TRBV6-5 15 few TRBD1 CASSNPGQSSYEQYF TGTGCCAGCAGCAATCCGGGACAGAGCTCCTACGAGCAGTACTTC
TRBJ2-5 TRBV7-6 14 many NA CASSFGGPQETQYF TGTGCCAGCAGCTTCGGGGGGCCTCAAGAGACCCAGTACTTC
TRBJ2-1 TRBV7-9 14 NA TRBD1 CASSLGQSYNEQFF TGTGCCAGCAGCCTGGGACAGAGCTACAATGAGCAGTTCTTC
TRBJ1-4 TRBV18 13 many NA CASSPRRNEKLFF TGTGCCAGCTCACCTCGACGGAATGAAAAACTGTTTTTT